This section outlines one TCR beta chain sequence together with its context. The target antigen is unknown. 5'RACE, which relied on constant-segment primers, yielded TCR alpha and TCR beta cDNA libraries carrying sample barcodes and UMIs. TCRdb passed the 5' RACE reads through MiXCR, listing each CDR3 protein once. The table includes around 320,000 distinct CDR3 sequences, around an eighth detected once. This sample stems from a study of T-cell memory formation after mild COVID-19. The germline V gene has CDR1 SNHLY and CDR2 FYNNEI. V shed 6 bases and J 0 bases; nucleotides not matched to a gene: 8. The CDR3 covers 15 residues. Study results and limitations: Contracting CD4+ clones were located mainly in CM and EM, and CD8+ clones in EMRA. Researchers could not confirm that second-wave clones peaking on day 37 targeted SARS-CoV-2.

The chain links TRBV2 to TRBJ2-7; 7 bases match TRBD1. The sequence came from a man aged 18 to 30 who had mild COVID-19 (a few samples of this study predate the infection). Cell type and time point are not known. The sequenced material came from PBMCs or a T cell subset sorted from them (not recorded which). The DNA for the CDR3 is TGTGCCAGCAGCTCGGACAGGCTAGGCTCCTACGAGCAGTACTTC. The encoded protein is CASSSDRLGSYEQYF.